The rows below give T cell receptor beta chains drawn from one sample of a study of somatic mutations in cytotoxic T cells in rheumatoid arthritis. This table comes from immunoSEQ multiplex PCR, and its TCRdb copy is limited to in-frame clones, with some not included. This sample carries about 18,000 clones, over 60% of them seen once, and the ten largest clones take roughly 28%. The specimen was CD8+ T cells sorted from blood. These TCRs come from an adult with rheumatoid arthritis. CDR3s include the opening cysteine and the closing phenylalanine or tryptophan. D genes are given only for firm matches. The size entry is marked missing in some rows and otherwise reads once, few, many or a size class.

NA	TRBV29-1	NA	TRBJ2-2	CSVAGAPNTGELFF	TGCAGCGTTGCAGGGGCCCCGAACACCGGGGAGCTGTTTTTT
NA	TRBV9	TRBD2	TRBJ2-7	CASSVYSGGAGGEQYF	TGTGCCAGCAGCGTATACAGCGGGGGGGCCGGTGGCGAGCAGTACTTC
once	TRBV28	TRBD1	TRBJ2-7	CASSLEGQGGTYEQYF	TGTGCCAGCAGTTTAGAGGGACAGGGGGGAACCTACGAGCAGTACTTC
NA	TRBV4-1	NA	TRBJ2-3	CASSQGRGPTDTQYF	TGCGCCAGCAGCCAAGGACGGGGGCCCACAGATACGCAGTATTTT
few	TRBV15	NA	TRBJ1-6	CATSRDLASLHF	TGTGCCACCAGCAGAGATCTGGCATCCCTCCACTTT
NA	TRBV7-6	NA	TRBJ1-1	CASSLTELANTEAFF	TGTGCCAGCAGCTTAACAGAATTGGCAAACACTGAAGCTTTCTTT
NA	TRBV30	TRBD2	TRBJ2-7	CAWSVPGLAGIFQSYEQYF	TGTGCCTGGAGTGTGCCCGGGCTAGCGGGGATATTCCAATCCTACGAGCAGTACTTC
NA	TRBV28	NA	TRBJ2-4	CASSLSGQLAKNIQYF	TGTGCCAGCAGTTTATCGGGGCAGCTAGCCAAAAACATTCAGTACTTC
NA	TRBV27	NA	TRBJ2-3	CASSFKQVLTDTQYF	TGTGCCAGCAGTTTTAAACAGGTCCTCACAGATACGCAGTATTTT
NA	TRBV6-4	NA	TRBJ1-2	CATRGGHGYTF	TGTGCCACGCGGGGGGGTCATGGCTACACCTTC
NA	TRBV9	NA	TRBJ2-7	CASSVVCGVSSYEQYF	TGTGCCAGCAGCGTAGTTTGCGGGGTGAGCTCCTACGAGCAGTACTTC
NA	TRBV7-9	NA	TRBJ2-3	CASSFAIVVTGTDTQYF	TGTGCCAGCAGCTTCGCTATAGTGGTCACGGGGACAGATACGCAGTATTTT
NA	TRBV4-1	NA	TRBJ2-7	CASSQVGTYLTYEQYF	TGCGCCAGCAGCCAAGTAGGGACATATCTGACCTACGAGCAGTACTTC
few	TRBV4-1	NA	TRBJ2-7	CASSPRGEAYEQYF	TGCGCCAGCAGCCCTCGGGGAGAAGCCTACGAGCAGTACTTC
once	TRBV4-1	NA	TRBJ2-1	CASSQDEGYDEQFF	TGCGCCAGCAGCCAAGATGAGGGTTATGATGAGCAGTTCTTC
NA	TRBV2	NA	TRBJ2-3	CASRNTPASTDTQYF	TGTGCCAGCAGGAATACTCCCGCTAGCACAGATACGCAGTATTTT
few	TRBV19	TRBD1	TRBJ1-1	CAAGQGYTEAFF	TGTGCCGCAGGACAGGGTTACACTGAAGCTTTCTTT
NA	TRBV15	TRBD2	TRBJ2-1	CATSSPLAGLSYNEQFF	TGTGCCACCAGCAGCCCCCTAGCGGGACTTTCCTACAATGAGCAGTTCTTC
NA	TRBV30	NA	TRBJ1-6	CAWSGRSWNSPLHF	TGTGCCTGGAGCGGACGGTCGTGGAATTCACCCCTCCACTTT
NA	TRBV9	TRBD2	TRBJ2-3	CASSVSGLAGGSTDTQYF	TGTGCCAGCAGCGTATCGGGACTAGCGGGGGGGAGCACAGATACGCAGTATTTT
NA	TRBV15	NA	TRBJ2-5	CATSRAFLGQETQYF	TGTGCCACCAGCCGGGCCTTTTTGGGACAAGAGACCCAGTACTTC
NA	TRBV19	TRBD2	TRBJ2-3	CASSIEVWGTSGSGADTQYF	TGTGCCAGTAGTATAGAGGTCTGGGGGACTAGCGGGAGTGGGGCCGATACGCAGTATTTT
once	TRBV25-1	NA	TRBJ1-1	CASSAGFNTEAFF	TGTGCCAGCAGTGCAGGGTTTAACACTGAAGCTTTCTTT
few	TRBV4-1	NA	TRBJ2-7	CASSLQGTGSSYEQYF	TGCGCCAGCAGCCTCCAAGGGACGGGGAGCTCCTACGAGCAGTACTTC
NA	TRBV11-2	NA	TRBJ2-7	CASSLGRAYEQYF	TGTGCCAGCAGCTTGGGGCGGGCGTACGAGCAGTACTTC
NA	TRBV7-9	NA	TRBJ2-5	CASSYKETQYF	TGTGCCAGCAGCTACAAAGAGACCCAGTACTTC
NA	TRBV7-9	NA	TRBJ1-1	CASSPNEVNTEAFF	TGTGCCAGCAGCCCCAATGAGGTGAACACTGAAGCTTTCTTT
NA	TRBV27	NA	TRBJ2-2	CASSSLFKGPRAGELFF	TGTGCCAGCAGTTCCTTGTTTAAAGGCCCGAGGGCCGGGGAGCTGTTTTTT
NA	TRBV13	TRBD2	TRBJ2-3	CASSSQDATSGISTDTQYF	TGTGCCAGCAGCTCTCAAGACGCGACTAGCGGGATAAGCACAGATACGCAGTATTTT
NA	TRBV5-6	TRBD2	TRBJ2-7	CASSSGLAQYEQYF	TGTGCCAGCAGCTCGGGACTAGCTCAATACGAGCAGTACTTC
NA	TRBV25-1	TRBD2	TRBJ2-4	CASSAVAGEDIQYF	TGTGCCAGCAGCGCCGTAGCGGGGGAGGACATTCAGTACTTC
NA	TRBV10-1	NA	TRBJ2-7	CASSESSRFFPYEQYF	TGCGCCAGCAGTGAGTCGTCCCGGTTCTTTCCCTACGAGCAGTACTTC
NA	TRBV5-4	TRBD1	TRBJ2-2	CASSPGQANTGELFF	TGTGCCAGCAGCCCGGGACAGGCGAACACCGGGGAGCTGTTTTTT
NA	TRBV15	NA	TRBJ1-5	CATSIFETGNQPQHF	TGTGCCACCAGCATTTTTGAAACGGGCAATCAGCCCCAGCATTTT
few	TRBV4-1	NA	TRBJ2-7	CASSPTGLINYEQYF	TGCGCCAGCAGCCCTACGGGACTGATAAACTACGAGCAGTACTTC
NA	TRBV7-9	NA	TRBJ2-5	CASSPSSGGRGKETQYF	TGTGCCAGCAGCCCGAGTTCGGGGGGCCGGGGTAAAGAGACCCAGTACTTC
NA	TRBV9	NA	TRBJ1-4	CASSVAQSNEKLFF	TGTGCCAGCAGCGTAGCACAGAGTAATGAAAAACTGTTTTTT
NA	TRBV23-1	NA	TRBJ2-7	CASSQGPGTYEQYF	TGCGCCAGCAGTCAAGGACCGGGGACCTACGAGCAGTACTTC
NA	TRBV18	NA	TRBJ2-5	CASSPGGMIGETQYF	TGTGCCAGCTCACCCGGAGGGATGATAGGGGAGACCCAGTACTTC
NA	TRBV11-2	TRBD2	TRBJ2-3	CASSSYWPQSGTSTDTQYF	TGTGCCAGCAGCTCATATTGGCCCCAAAGCGGGACTAGCACAGATACGCAGTATTTT
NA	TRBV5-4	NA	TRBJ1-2	CASSPPRGGYTF	TGTGCCAGCAGCCCGCCTCGGGGCGGCTACACCTTC
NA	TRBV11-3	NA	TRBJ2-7	CASSFLQGKFSYEQYF	TGTGCCAGCAGCTTCTTACAGGGAAAATTTTCCTACGAGCAGTACTTC
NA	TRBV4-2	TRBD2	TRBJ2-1	CASSYSSGGFNEQFF	TGTGCCAGCAGCTACAGTAGCGGGGGATTTAATGAGCAGTTCTTC
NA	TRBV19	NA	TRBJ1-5	CASSIPGDQHF	TGTGCCAGTAGTATACCGGGCGACCAGCATTTT
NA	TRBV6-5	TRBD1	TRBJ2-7	CASSDRGSYEQYF	TGTGCCAGCAGTGACAGGGGTTCCTACGAGCAGTACTTC
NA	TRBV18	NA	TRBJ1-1	CASQGTEAFF	TGTGCCAGCCAGGGCACTGAAGCTTTCTTT
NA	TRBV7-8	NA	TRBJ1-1	CASSLGLFSGFENTEAFF	TGTGCCAGCAGCTTAGGACTTTTTTCAGGGTTTGAGAACACTGAAGCTTTCTTT
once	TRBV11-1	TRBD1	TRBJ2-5	CASSFLKGAETQYF	TGTGCCAGCAGCTTCCTAAAGGGGGCGGAGACCCAGTACTTC